These 27 T cell receptor beta chains share one sample of origin, sequenced in a study of cytomegalovirus exposure and HLA in healthy donors. The PCR employed 60 Vbeta primers together with 13 Jbeta primers. Generated by immunoSEQ multiplex PCR, the TCRdb table keeps only in-frame clones and is missing some. The sample includes about 130,000 clones, 81% of them seen just once. Source material: PBMCs. The receptors were sampled from a man younger than 30 in good health and CMV-seronegative.

DNA of the CDR3: TGTGCCAGCAGCTCCCTCTATTATGAAAACACTGAAGCTTTCTTT. It specifies CASSSLYYENTEAFF. The rearrangement uses TRBV5-5 and TRBJ1-1; D gene uncertain. The CDR3 is 15 residues long. V gave up 3 bases and J gave up 2 bases, with 14 bases separating them. Germline V lookup: CDR1 SGHKS, CDR2 YYEKEE (reference sequence).

This rearrangement joins TRBV15 to TRBJ2-7; 9 positions match TRBD1. The CDR3 totals 17 residues. J lost 6 bases, V lost 1 base, and 13 bases had no gene match. Germline V gene data show CDR1 as LNHNV and CDR2 as YYDKDF (reference sequence). CDR3 region: CATSRGDLGQGVGEQYF. DNA of the CDR3: TGTGCCACCAGCAGAGGGGATTTGGGACAGGGAGTGGGCGAGCAGTACTTC.

The chain has TRBV27 and TRBJ2-2; 7 bases align to TRBD1. The CDR3 length is 20 residues. With 7 bases clipped from V and 3 bases from J, the junction kept 23 bases outside the gene matches. In germline, CDR1 is MNHEY, CDR2 SMNVEV (reference sequence). Here the CDR3 DNA reads TGTGCCAGCAATAAGTCCCGGGACAGACGGTCGTTAATTGACACCGGGGAGCTGTTTTTT. It yields the protein CASNKSRDRRSLIDTGELFF.

This chain joins TRBV7-8 and TRBJ2-1; TRBD1 aligns across 12 bases. The germline V gene has CDR1 SGHVS and CDR2 FQNEAQ. The CDR3 has 21 residues. V shed 6 bases, J shed 1 base, and the junction held 19 bases outside the gene matches. CDR3 sequence reads: CASSQKRPGQGAGGSYNEQFF. As DNA, the CDR3 is TGTGCCAGCAGTCAAAAACGACCGGGACAGGGGGCTGGTGGGTCCTACAATGAGCAGTTCTTC.

The genes are TRBV19 and TRBJ1-2; TRBD1 matches 10 bases. The CDR3 spans 16 residues. V shed 5 bases and J 4 bases; nucleotides not matched to a gene: 10. In germline, CDR1 is LNHDA, CDR2 SQIVND (reference sequence). The DNA for the CDR3 is TGTGCCAGTAGTCCTCAGACAGGGGGCGCCTCCTATGGCTACACCTTC. Encoded protein: CASSPQTGGASYGYTF.

The chain combines TRBV6-1 with TRBJ1-5, with D perhaps matching TRBD1 (6 bases). This CDR3 has 10 amino acids. V lost 11 bases to trimming and J lost 9 bases, with 11 bases between them. Germline-derived CDR1 and CDR2 are MNHNS and SASEGT. CDR3 amino acids: CAGGGRPQHF. DNA for the CDR3: TGTGCCGGGGGGGGGCGGCCCCAGCATTTT.

The rearrangement uses TRBV4-3 and TRBJ1-2, with D uncertain. CDR1 and CDR2 (germline): LGHNA, YSLEER. V lost 0 bases, J lost 4 bases, and 18 bases lay in between. The CDR3 consists of 17 residues. This CDR3 is CASSQEHKTRSFYGYTF. CDR3 DNA: TGCGCCAGCAGCCAAGAGCATAAGACAAGGTCCTTCTATGGCTACACCTTC.

J is TRBJ2-1 and V is TRBV4-1; the match to TRBD2 covers 8 bases. This CDR3 contains 17 residues. The V and J ends lost 4 bases and 4 bases, in that order; junction bases with no gene match: 12. Looked up from germline, CDR1 is MGHRA and CDR2 is YSYEKL. CDR3 DNA: TGCGCCAGCAGCCGTATCTCCGTAGCGGGGCTTTACAATGAGCAGTTCTTC. Amino acid sequence: CASSRISVAGLYNEQFF.

The chain couples TRBV6-1 to TRBJ2-1; 13 bases map to TRBD2. Losses at the gene ends were 4 bases for V and 4 bases for J; bases not matched to a gene: 10. The CDR3 runs 18 residues. Germline loops: CDR1 MNHNS, CDR2 SASEGT. CDR3 region: CASSGSPGLAGLYNEQFF. In nucleotides, the CDR3 is TGTGCCAGCAGTGGCTCCCCGGGACTAGCGGGGCTATACAATGAGCAGTTCTTC.

This chain joins TRBV7-2 and TRBJ2-2; the D gene is possibly TRBD2 (5 bases). Trimming pared 4 bases from V and 4 bases from J, leaving 10 bases between. The CDR3 contains 14 residues. Germline loops: CDR1 SGHTA, CDR2 FQGNSA. CDR3 sequence: CASSSGLITGELFF. CDR3 coding DNA: TGTGCCAGCAGCTCCGGACTTATCACCGGGGAGCTGTTTTTT. The full variable domain, rest sourced from reference TRBV7-2 and TRBJ2-2, is GAGVSQSPSNKVTEKGKDVELRCDPISGHTALYWYRQSLGQGLEFLIYFQGNSAPDKSGLPSDRFSAERTGGSVSTLTIQRTQQEDSAVYLCASSSGLITGELFFGEGSRLTVL.

The CDR3 loop reads CATTTVQPEAFF. In DNA, the CDR3 is TGTGCCACAACGACAGTACAGCCTGAAGCTTTCTTT. The chain has TRBV7-9 and TRBJ1-1; the D gene is possibly TRBD1 (5 bases). Germline CDR1 SEHNR, CDR2 FQNEAQ (reference sequence). The CDR3 has 12 residues. The V gene lost 10 bases and the J gene lost 6 bases, with 15 bases spanning the gap. Variable domain in full (rest from reference TRBV7-9 and TRBJ1-1): DTGVSQNPRHKITKRGQNVTFRCDPISEHNRLYWYRQTLGQGPEFLTYFQNEAQLEKSRLLSDRFSAERPKGSFSTLEIQRTEQGDSAMYLCATTTVQPEAFFGQGTRLTVV.

This chain connects TRBV5-1 to TRBJ2-3, with 12 bases lining up with TRBD2. Germline V gene lookup returns CDR1 SGHRS and CDR2 YFSETQ. This CDR3 is 18 amino acids long. V shed 1 base and J 0 bases; nucleotides not matched to a gene: 6. The CDR3 coding sequence is TGCGCCAGCAGCTTGCAACTAGCGGGGGGTTCTAGCACAGATACGCAGTATTTT. It is translated as CASSLQLAGGSSTDTQYF.

This sequence joins TRBV25-1 and TRBJ2-7; 7 bases are shared with TRBD1. The CDR3 runs to 14 residues. Losses at the gene ends were 4 bases for V and 2 bases for J; bases not matched to a gene: 5. The germline V gene encodes CDR1 MGHDK and CDR2 SYGVNS. The CDR3 protein is CASSVTGLPYEQYF. The CDR3 bases are TGTGCCAGCAGTGTGACAGGGCTCCCCTACGAGCAGTACTTC.

The V and J genes are TRBV9 and TRBJ2-7; D uncertain. The length of the CDR3 is 14 residues. Trimming removed 0 bases at V and 2 bases at J, with 9 bases between. Germline V gives CDR1 SGDLS, CDR2 YYNGEE. This CDR3 reads CASSVDGGPYEQYF. CDR3 nucleotide sequence: TGTGCCAGCAGCGTAGACGGCGGCCCCTACGAGCAGTACTTC.

The chain uses TRBV28 and TRBJ2-1, with 7 positions matching TRBD1. The CDR3 covers 17 residues. The V gene's germline CDR1 is MDHEN and CDR2 SYDVKM. The trim removed 3 bases at V and 2 bases at J, leaving 10 bases unmatched. In DNA, the CDR3 is TGTGCCAGCAGTTTCTGGACAAGCAGGGGGACCTACAATGAGCAGTTCTTC. It encodes CASSFWTSRGTYNEQFF.

The gene calls are TRBV2 and TRBJ1-6; D gene ambiguous. The V gene's germline CDR1 is SNHLY and CDR2 FYNNEI. Trimming pared 9 bases from V and 8 bases from J, leaving 14 bases between. This CDR3 contains 13 residues. CDR3 in DNA: TGTGCCAGTCCAGGCGGGTTGGATTCACCCCTCCACTTT. Translating gives CASPGGLDSPLHF.

This rearrangement joins TRBV28 to TRBJ2-7; TRBD1 matches 7 bases. The CDR3 length is 14 residues. Germline V gene lookup returns CDR1 MDHEN and CDR2 SYDVKM. After removal of 7 bases from V and 6 bases from J, the junction contained 12 bases not matched to a gene. The CDR3, as DNA: TGTGCCAGCACCCGTCCCGGGACAGTCCCCGAGCAGTACTTC. Its translation: CASTRPGTVPEQYF.

The chain employs TRBV30 and TRBJ2-7, with a possible D match to TRBD1 (5 bases). CDR1 GTSNPN and CDR2 SVGIG come from the germline V gene (reference sequence). V was trimmed by 3 bases and J by 2 bases, leaving 11 bases between them. The CDR3 spans 13 residues. The CDR3: CAWSPGNTYEQYF. CDR3 nucleotide sequence: TGTGCCTGGAGCCCAGGGAACACCTACGAGCAGTACTTC.

V gene TRBV6-1 combines with J gene TRBJ2-5; tentative D call: TRBD1 (6 bases). CDR1 and CDR2 from the germline V gene are MNHNS and SASEGT. V lost 6 bases and J 5 bases, leaving 13 bases between the germline ends. CDR3 size: 13 residues. The DNA for the CDR3 is TGTGCCAGCAGGGCACAGGGTAGGGAGACCCAGTACTTC. This translates into CASRAQGRETQYF.

The chain has TRBV5-8 and TRBJ2-7; TRBD1 matches 7 bases. Per the germline V gene, CDR1 is SGHTS and CDR2 is YDEGEE. V lost 0 bases and J lost 7; bases outside the gene matches: 10. This CDR3 has 15 residues. Here the CDR3 DNA reads TGTGCCAGCAGCTTGGTCGACAGGGTGTTATCGGAGCAGTACTTC. Its protein is CASSLVDRVLSEQYF.

The chain uses TRBV4-3 and TRBJ2-4, with TRBD1 as a possible D gene (5 bases). In germline, CDR1 is LGHNA, CDR2 YSLEER. The CDR3 runs 20 residues. V was trimmed by 0 bases and J by 0 bases, leaving 21 bases between them. The CDR3 sequence is CASSQDRAGRLNLAKNIQYF. CDR3 bases: TGCGCCAGCAGCCAAGATAGGGCAGGGCGACTCAACCTAGCCAAAAACATTCAGTACTTC.

This rearrangement joins TRBV14 to TRBJ1-2; 8 bases line up with TRBD1. The CDR3 spans 17 residues. CDR1 is SGHDN, CDR2 FVKESK, per germline. The V segment lost 4 bases and the J segment 5 bases; nucleotides outside the gene matches: 15. CDR3 loop: CASSLGQGRSGFYGYTF. As DNA, the CDR3 is TGTGCCAGCAGCCTAGGACAGGGTCGCTCCGGGTTTTATGGCTACACCTTC.

This CDR3 reads CASSDLGGLTDTQYF. The CDR3 DNA reads as TGTGCCAGCAGTGATTTAGGCGGGCTCACAGATACGCAGTATTTT. This chain connects TRBV25-1 to TRBJ2-3, with D perhaps matching TRBD2 (5 bases). V gave up 3 bases and J gave up 2 bases, with 12 bases separating them. Germline V gene data show CDR1 as MGHDK and CDR2 as SYGVNS. The CDR3 totals 15 residues. Full variable domain (missing parts from reference TRBV25-1 and TRBJ2-3): EADIYQTPRYLVIGTGKKITLECSQTMGHDKMYWYQQDPGMELHLIHYSYGVNSTEKGDLSSESTVSRIRTEHFPLTLESARPSHTSQYLCASSDLGGLTDTQYFGPGTRLTVL.

The genes are TRBV12-5 and TRBJ1-3; no reliable D call. The CDR3 is 18 amino acids. The V gene lost 0 bases and the J gene lost 0 bases, with 15 bases spanning the gap. CDR1 LGHNT and CDR2 FRNRAP come from the germline V gene. CDR3 loop: CASGLVRRNGISGNTIYF. CDR3 nucleotide sequence: TGTGCTAGTGGTTTGGTACGCAGAAACGGGATCTCTGGAAACACCATATATTTT.

The chain employs TRBV19 and TRBJ2-5; 9 bases fit TRBD2. V gave up 6 bases and J gave up 5 bases; unmatched junction bases: 13. The CDR3 sequence is 16 residues long. Looked up from germline, CDR1 is LNHDA and CDR2 is SQIVND (reference sequence). The chain's CDR3 is CASRPSLGLAMETQYF. DNA of the CDR3: TGTGCCAGTAGGCCTTCCCTTGGACTAGCGATGGAGACCCAGTACTTC.

This clone has just one count. This sequence joins TRBV6-5 and TRBJ2-3; D might be TRBD1 (5 bases). The CDR3 extends over 13 amino acids. V was trimmed by 10 bases and J by 2 bases, leaving 13 bases between them. Germline CDR1 and CDR2: MNHEY and SVGAGI. CDR3 amino acids: CATRTFFTDTQYF. DNA of the CDR3: TGTGCCACCAGGACATTTTTCACAGATACGCAGTATTTT.

The rearrangement joins TRBV15 to TRBJ2-7; 8 nucleotides align to TRBD1. Germline trimming cut 6 bases from V and 6 bases from J; bases unmatched to any gene: 10. The germline CDR1 and CDR2 sequences are LNHNV and YYDKDF (reference sequence). The CDR3 has 14 amino acids. The CDR3 DNA reads TGTGCCACCAGTATATGGCAGGGGGCGCCCGAGCAGTACTTC. Protein product: CATSIWQGAPEQYF.